The 3 T cell receptor beta chains listed next were all sequenced from one sample in a study of metastatic and nonmetastatic thyroid tumors. Among the patients, none had received any treatment before thyroid surgery. With MiXCR, TCRdb called clones anew from the PCR reads. The sample consists of approximately 17,000 clones, around 30% of them appearing once. The sample comprised tumor tissue. Every receptor here comes from a female donor with papillary thyroid cancer or a benign thyroid nodule (not recorded which). Some clones in this sample may be carry-over from other donors' samples.

This clone was detected many times. The gene calls are TRBV29-1 and TRBJ2-3; 7 positions match TRBD2. CDR1 and CDR2 (germline): SQVTM, ANQGSEA. Unmatched junction bases numbered 12, after V lost 0 bases and J lost 0 bases. The CDR3 contains 18 residues. CDR3 in amino acids: CSVEEFVASGTSTDTQYF. Here the CDR3 DNA reads TGCAGCGTTGAAGAGTTTGTGGCTAGCGGCACTAGCACAGATACGCAGTATTTT.

This clone appeared a few times. The chain has TRBV27 and TRBJ2-7; no firm D call. The CDR3 loop spans 13 amino acids. V dropped 2 bases and J dropped 3 bases, with 8 bases sitting between them. Germline V gene sequence: CDR1 MNHEY, CDR2 SMNVEV (reference sequence). The CDR3 coding sequence is TGTGCCAGCAGTTTACGGAACAGCTACGAGCAGTACTTC. The encoded protein is CASSLRNSYEQYF.

This chain links TRBV20-1 with TRBJ1-4, with D hard to call. Germline V lookup: CDR1 DFQATT, CDR2 SNEGSKA (reference sequence). The V gene lost 1 base and the J gene lost 4 bases, with 16 bases spanning the gap. The CDR3 has 16 residues. The CDR3 is CSARVRRTGDNEKLFF. CDR3 DNA sequence: TGCAGTGCTAGAGTTCGAAGGACCGGGGATAATGAAAAACTGTTTTTT.